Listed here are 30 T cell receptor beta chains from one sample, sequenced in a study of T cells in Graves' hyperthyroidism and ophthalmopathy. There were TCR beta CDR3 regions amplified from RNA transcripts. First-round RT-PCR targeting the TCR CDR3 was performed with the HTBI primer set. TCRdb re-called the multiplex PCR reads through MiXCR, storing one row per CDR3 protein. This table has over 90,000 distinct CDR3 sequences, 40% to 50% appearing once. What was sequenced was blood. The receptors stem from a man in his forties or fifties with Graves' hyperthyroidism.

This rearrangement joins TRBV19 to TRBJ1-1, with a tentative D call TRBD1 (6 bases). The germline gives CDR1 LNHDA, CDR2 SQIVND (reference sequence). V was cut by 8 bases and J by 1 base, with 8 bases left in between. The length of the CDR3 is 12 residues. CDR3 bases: TGTGCCAGTCGGGGACAGAACACTGAAGCTTTCTTT. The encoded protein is CASRGQNTEAFF.

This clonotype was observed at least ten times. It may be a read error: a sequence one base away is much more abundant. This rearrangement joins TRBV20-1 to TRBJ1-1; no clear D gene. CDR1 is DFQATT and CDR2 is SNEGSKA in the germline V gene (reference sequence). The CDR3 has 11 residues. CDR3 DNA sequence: TGCGGTGCTAGGTGGGCTACTGAAGCTTTCTTT. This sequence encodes CGARWATEAFF.

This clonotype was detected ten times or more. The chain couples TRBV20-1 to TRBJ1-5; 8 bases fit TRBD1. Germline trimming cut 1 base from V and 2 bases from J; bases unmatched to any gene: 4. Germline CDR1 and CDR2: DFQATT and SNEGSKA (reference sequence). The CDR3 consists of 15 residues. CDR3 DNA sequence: TGCAGTGCTAGAGTCCCGGGACAGGGCAATCAGCCCCAGCATTTT. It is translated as CSARVPGQGNQPQHF.

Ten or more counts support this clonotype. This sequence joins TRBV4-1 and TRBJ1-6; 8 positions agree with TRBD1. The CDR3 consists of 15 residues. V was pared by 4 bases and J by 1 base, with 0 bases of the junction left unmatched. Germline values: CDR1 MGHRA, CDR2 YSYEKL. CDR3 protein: CASSRQGSYNSPLHF. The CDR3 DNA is TGCGCCAGCAGCCGACAGGGGTCCTATAATTCACCCCTCCACTTT.

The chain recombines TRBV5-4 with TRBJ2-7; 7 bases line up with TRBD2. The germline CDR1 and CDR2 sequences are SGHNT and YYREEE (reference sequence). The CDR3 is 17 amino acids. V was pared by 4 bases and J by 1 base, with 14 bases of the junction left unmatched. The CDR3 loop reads CASSPGLVGGKSYEQYF. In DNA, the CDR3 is TGTGCCAGCAGCCCCGGACTAGTGGGAGGAAAATCCTACGAGCAGTACTTC.

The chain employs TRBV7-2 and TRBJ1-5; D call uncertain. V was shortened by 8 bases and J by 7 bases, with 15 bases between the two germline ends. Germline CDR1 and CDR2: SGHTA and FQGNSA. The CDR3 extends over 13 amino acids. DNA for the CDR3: TGTGCCAGCCGTGGGAGGGCCAAGCAGCCCCAGCATTTT. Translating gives CASRGRAKQPQHF.

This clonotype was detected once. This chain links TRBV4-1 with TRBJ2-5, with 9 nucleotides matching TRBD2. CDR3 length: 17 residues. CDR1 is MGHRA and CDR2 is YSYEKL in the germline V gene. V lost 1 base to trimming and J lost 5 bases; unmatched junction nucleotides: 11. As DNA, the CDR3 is TGCGCCAGCAGCCAAGGGGGGGCTAGCGGGAAGTGGGAGACCCAGTACTTC. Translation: CASSQGGASGKWETQYF.

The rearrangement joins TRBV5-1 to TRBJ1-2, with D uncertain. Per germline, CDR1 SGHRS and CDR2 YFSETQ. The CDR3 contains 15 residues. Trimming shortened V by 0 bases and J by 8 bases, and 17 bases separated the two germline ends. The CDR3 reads CASSLAYQPGEGYTF. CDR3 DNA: TGCGCCAGCAGCTTGGCCTACCAGCCTGGGGAGGGCTACACCTTC. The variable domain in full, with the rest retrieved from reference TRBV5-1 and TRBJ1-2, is KAGVTQTPRYLIKTRGQQVTLSCSPISGHRSVSWYQQTPGQGLQFLFEYFSETQRNKGNFPGRFSGRQFSNSRSEMNVSTLELGDSALYLCASSLAYQPGEGYTFGSGTRLTVV.

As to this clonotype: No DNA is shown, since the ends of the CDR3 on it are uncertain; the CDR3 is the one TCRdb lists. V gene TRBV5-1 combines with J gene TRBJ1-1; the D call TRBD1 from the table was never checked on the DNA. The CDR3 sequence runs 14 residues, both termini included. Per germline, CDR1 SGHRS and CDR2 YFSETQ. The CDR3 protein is CASSWGAGITEAFF.

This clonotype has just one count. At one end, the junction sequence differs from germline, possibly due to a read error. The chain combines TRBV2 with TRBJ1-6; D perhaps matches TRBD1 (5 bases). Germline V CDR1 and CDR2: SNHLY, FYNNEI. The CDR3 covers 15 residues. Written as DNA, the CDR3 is TGTGCTAGCAGTGAGATTGTGGGGACTAATTCACCCCTCCACTTT. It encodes CASSEIVGTNSPLHF.

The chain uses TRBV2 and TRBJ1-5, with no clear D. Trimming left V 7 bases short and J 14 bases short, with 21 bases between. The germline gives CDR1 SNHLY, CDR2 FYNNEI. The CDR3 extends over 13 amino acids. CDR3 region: CASKVGGRASEHF. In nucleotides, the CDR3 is TGTGCCAGCAAGGTAGGCGGGAGGGCCAGTGAGCATTTT.

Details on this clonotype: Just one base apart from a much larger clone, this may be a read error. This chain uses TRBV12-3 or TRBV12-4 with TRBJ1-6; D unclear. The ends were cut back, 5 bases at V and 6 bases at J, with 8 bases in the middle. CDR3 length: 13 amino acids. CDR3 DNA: TGTGCCAGCAGTCACGGAGGTAATTCACCCCTCCACTTT. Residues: CASSHGGNSPLHF.

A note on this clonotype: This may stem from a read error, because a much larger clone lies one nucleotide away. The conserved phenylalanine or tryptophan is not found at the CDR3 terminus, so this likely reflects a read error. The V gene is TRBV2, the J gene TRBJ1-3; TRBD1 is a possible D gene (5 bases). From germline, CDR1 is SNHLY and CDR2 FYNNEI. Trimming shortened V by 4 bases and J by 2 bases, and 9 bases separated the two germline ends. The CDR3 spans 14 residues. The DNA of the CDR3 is TGTGCCAGCAGTGTCGCAGGGACTGGAAACACCATATATTCT. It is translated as CASSVAGTGNTIYS.

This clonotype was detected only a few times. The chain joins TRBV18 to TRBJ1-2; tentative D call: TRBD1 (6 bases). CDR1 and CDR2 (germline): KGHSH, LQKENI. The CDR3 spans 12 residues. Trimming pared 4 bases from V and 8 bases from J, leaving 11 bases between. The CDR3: CASSHRAEGYTF. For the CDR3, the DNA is TGTGCCAGCTCACACAGGGCTGAGGGCTACACCTTC. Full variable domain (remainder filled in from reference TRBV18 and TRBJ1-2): NAGVMQNPRHLVRRRGQEARLRCSPMKGHSHVYWYRQLPEEGLKFMVYLQKENIIDESGMPKERFSAEFPKEGPSILRIQQVVRGDSAAYFCASSHRAEGYTFGSGTRLTVV.

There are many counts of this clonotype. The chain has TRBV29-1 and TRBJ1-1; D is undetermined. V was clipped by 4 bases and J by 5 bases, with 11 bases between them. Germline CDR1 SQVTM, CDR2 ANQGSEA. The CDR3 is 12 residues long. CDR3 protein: CSVGASRTEAFF. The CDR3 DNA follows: TGCAGCGTTGGGGCCTCCCGGACTGAAGCTTTCTTT.

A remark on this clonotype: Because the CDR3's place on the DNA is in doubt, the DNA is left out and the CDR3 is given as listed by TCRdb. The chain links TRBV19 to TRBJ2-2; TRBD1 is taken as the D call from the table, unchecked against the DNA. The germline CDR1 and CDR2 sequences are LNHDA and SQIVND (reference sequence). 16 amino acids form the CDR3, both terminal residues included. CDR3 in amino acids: CASSLCQQAAAGELFF.

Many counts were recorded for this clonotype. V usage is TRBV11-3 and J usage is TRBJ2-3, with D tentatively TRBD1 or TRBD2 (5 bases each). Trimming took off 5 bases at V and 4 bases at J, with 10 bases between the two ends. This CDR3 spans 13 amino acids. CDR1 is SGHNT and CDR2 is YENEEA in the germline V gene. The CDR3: CASSAGASDTQYF. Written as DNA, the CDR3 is TGTGCCAGCAGCGCCGGGGCCTCAGATACGCAGTATTTT.

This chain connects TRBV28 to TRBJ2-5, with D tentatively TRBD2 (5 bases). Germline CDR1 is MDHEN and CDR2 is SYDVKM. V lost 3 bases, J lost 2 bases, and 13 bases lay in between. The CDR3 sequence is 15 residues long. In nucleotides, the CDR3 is TGTGCCAGCAGTTTTGGAGGAGCCGTTCAAGAGACCCAGTACTTC. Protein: CASSFGGAVQETQYF.

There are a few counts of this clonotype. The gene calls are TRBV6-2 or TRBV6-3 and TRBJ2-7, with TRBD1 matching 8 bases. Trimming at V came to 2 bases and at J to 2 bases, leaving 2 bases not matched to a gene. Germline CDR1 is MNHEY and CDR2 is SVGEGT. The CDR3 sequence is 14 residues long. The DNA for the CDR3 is TGTGCCAGCAGTTACGGCAGGGGGCCCTACGAGCAGTACTTC. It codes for CASSYGRGPYEQYF.

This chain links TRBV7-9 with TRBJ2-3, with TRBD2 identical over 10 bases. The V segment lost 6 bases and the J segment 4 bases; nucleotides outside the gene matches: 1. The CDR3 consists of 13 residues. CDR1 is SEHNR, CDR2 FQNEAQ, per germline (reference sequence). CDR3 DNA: TGTGCCAGCAGACTAGCGGGACCAGATACGCAGTATTTT. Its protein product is CASRLAGPDTQYF. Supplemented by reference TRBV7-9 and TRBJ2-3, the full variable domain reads DTGVSQNPRHKITKRGQNVTFRCDPISEHNRLYWYRQTLGQGPEFLTYFQNEAQLEKSRLLSDRFSAERPKGSFSTLEIQRTEQGDSAMYLCASRLAGPDTQYFGPGTRLTVL.

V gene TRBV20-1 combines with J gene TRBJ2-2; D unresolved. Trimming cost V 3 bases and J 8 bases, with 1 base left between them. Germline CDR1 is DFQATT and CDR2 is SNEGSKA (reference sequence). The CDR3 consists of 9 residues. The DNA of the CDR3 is TGCAGTGCTAGGGGGGAGCTGTTTTTT. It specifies CSARGELFF.

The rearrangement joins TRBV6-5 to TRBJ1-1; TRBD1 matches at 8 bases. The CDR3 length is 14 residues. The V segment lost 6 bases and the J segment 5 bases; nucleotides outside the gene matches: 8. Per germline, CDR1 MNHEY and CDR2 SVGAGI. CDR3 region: CASRKQGGTTEAFF. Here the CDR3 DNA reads TGTGCCAGCAGGAAACAGGGGGGAACAACTGAAGCTTTCTTT.

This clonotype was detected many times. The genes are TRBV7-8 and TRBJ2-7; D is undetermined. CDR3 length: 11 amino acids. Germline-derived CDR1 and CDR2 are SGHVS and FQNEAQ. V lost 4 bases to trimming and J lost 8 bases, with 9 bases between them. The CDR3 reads CASSSDQKQYF. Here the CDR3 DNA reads TGTGCCAGCAGCTCCGACCAGAAGCAGTACTTC.

For the CDR3, the DNA is TGTGCCAGCCTAGCGGGGGTAGGAAACACCATATATTTT. Translating it yields CASLAGVGNTIYF. The rearrangement uses TRBV2 and TRBJ1-3; TRBD1 is a possible D gene (5 bases). The CDR3 covers 13 residues. The germline V gene encodes CDR1 SNHLY and CDR2 FYNNEI. With 8 bases removed from V and 4 bases from J, the gap between germline ends came to 12 bases.

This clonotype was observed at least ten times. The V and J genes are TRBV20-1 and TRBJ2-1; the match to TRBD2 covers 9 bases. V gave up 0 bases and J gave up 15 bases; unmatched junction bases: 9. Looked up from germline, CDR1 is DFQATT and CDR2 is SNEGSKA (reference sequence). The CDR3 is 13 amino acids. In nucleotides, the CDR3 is TGCAGTGCTAGAGAGGGGGCAATAGCGGGAGCGTTCTTC. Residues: CSAREGAIAGAFF.

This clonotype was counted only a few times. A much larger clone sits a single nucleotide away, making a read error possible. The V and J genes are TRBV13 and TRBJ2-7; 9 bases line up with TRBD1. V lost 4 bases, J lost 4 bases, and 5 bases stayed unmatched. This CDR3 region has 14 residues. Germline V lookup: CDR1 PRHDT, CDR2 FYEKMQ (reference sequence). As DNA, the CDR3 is TGTGCCAGCAGCTGGACAGGGGAGTTTTACGAGCAGTACTTC. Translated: CASSWTGEFYEQYF.

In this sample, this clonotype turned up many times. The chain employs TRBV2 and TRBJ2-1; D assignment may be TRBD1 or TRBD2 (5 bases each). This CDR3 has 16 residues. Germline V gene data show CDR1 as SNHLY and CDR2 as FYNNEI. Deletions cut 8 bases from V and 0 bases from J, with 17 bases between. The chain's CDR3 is CASSQEGSRSYNEQFF. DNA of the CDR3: TGTGCCAGCTCCCAAGAGGGGTCCCGCTCCTACAATGAGCAGTTCTTC.

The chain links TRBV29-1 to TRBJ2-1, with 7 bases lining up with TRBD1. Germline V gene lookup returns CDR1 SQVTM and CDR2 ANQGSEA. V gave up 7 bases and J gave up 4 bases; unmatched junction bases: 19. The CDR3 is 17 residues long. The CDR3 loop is CSASSSATGSSYNEQFF. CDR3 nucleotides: TGCAGCGCCAGCAGCTCCGCGACAGGGTCGAGTTACAATGAGCAGTTCTTC.

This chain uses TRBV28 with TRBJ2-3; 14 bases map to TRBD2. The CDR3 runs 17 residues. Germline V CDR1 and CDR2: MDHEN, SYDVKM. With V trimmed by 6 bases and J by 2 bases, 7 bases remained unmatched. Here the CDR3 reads CASRPGLAGVVTDTQYF. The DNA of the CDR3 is TGTGCCAGCAGGCCGGGACTAGCGGGAGTAGTCACAGATACGCAGTATTTT.

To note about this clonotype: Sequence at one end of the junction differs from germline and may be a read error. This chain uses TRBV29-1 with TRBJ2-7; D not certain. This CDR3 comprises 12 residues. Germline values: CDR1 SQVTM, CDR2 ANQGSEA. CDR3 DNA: TGCAGCGCTAGGGCAGTCTCCTACGGGCAGTACTTC. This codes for CSARAVSYGQYF.